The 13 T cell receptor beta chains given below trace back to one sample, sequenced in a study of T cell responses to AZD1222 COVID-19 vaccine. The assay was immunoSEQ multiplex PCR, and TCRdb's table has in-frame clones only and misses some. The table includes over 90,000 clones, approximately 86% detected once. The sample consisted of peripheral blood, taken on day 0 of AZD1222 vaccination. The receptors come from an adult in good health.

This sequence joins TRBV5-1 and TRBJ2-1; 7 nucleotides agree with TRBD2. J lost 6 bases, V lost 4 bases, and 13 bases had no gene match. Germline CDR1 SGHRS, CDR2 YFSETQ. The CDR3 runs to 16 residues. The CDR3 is CASSPEASGLTNEQFF. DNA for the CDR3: TGCGCCAGCAGCCCGGAGGCTAGCGGACTGACCAATGAGCAGTTCTTC.

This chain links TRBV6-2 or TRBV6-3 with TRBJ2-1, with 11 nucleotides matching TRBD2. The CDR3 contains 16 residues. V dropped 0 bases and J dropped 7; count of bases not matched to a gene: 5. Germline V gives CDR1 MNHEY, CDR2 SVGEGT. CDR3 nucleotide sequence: TGTGCCAGCAGTTACTCCCTAGCGGGAGGATTGAATGAGCAGTTCTTC. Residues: CASSYSLAGGLNEQFF.

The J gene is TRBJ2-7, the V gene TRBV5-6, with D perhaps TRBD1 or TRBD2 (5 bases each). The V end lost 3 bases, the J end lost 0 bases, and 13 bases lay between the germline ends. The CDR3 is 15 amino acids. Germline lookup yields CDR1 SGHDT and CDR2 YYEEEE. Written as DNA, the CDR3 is TGTGCCAGCAGCTGGGGGTCTCAGGTCTCCTACGAGCAGTACTTC. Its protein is CASSWGSQVSYEQYF.

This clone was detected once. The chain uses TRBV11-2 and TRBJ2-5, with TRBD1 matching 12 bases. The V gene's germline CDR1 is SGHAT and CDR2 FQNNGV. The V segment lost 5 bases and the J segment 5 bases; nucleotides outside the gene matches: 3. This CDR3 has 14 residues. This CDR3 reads CASSPGQGAETQYF. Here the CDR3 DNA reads TGTGCCAGCAGCCCGGGACAGGGGGCCGAGACCCAGTACTTC.

Here the CDR3 reads CATAGSSNSPLHF. The DNA for the CDR3 is TGTGCCACCGCCGGGTCGAGCAATTCACCCCTCCACTTT. The V gene is TRBV6-6, the J gene TRBJ1-6; D is uncertain. The CDR3 runs 13 residues. CDR1 is MNHNY and CDR2 is SVGAGI in the germline V gene (reference sequence). V was clipped by 10 bases and J by 7 bases, with 14 bases between them.

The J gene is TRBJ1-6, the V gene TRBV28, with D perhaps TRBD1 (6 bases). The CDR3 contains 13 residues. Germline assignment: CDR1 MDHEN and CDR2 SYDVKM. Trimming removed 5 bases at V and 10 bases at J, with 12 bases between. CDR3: CASSRQDGSPLHF. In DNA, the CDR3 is TGTGCCAGCAGTCGACAGGATGGATCACCCCTCCACTTT. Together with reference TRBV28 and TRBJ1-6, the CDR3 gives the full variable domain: DVKVTQSSRYLVKRTGEKVFLECVQDMDHENMFWYRQDPGLGLRLIYFSYDVKMKEKGDIPEGYSVSREKKERFSLILESASTNQTSMYLCASSRQDGSPLHFGNGTRLTVT.

The CDR3 DNA sequence: TGCGCCAGCAGCCAAGATCTTTATAGAGTGACCTACAATGAGCAGTTCTTC. The encoded protein is CASSQDLYRVTYNEQFF. The genes are TRBV4-3 and TRBJ2-1; D gene uncertain. CDR1 is LGHNA, CDR2 YSLEER, per germline. The V and J ends lost 0 bases and 2 bases respectively, with 14 bases between them. The CDR3 length is 17 residues.

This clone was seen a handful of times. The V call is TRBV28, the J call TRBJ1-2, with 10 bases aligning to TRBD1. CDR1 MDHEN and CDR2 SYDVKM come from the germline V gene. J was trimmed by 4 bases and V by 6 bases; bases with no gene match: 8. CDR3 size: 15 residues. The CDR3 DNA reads TGTGCCAGCAGCCCCGACAGGGGGCTTCTCTATGGCTACACCTTC. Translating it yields CASSPDRGLLYGYTF.

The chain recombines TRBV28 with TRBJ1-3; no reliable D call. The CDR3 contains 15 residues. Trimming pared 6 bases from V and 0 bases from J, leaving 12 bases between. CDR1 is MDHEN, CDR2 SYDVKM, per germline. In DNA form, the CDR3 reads TGTGCCAGCAGCCCCGGCGGGAGCTCTGGAAACACCATATATTTT. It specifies CASSPGGSSGNTIYF. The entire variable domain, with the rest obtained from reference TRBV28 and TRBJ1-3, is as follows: DVKVTQSSRYLVKRTGEKVFLECVQDMDHENMFWYRQDPGLGLRLIYFSYDVKMKEKGDIPEGYSVSREKKERFSLILESASTNQTSMYLCASSPGGSSGNTIYFGEGSWLTVV.

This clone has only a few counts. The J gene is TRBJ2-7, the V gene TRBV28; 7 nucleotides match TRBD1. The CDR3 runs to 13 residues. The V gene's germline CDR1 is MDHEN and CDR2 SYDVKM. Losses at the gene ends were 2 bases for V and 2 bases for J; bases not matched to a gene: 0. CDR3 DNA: TGTGCCAGCAGTTTACAGGGGGCCTACGAGCAGTACTTC. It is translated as CASSLQGAYEQYF.

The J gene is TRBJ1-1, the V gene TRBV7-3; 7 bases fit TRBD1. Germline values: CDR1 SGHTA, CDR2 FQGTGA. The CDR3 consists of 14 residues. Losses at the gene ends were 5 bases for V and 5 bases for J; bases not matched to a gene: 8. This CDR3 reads CASSLLAGGTEAFF. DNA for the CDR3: TGTGCCAGCAGCCTATTGGCAGGGGGAACTGAAGCTTTCTTT.

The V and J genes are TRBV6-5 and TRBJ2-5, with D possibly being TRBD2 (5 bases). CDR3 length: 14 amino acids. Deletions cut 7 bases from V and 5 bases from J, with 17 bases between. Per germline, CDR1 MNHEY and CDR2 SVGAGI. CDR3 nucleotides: TGTGCCAGCACCTTCTCCGGGGATCGGGAGACCCAGTACTTC. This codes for CASTFSGDRETQYF.

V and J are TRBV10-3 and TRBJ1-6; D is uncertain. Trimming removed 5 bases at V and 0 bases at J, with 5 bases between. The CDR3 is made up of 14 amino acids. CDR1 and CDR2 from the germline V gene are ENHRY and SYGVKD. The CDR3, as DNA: TGTGCCATCAGTCAGAGCTCCTATAATTCACCCCTCCACTTT. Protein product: CAISQSSYNSPLHF.